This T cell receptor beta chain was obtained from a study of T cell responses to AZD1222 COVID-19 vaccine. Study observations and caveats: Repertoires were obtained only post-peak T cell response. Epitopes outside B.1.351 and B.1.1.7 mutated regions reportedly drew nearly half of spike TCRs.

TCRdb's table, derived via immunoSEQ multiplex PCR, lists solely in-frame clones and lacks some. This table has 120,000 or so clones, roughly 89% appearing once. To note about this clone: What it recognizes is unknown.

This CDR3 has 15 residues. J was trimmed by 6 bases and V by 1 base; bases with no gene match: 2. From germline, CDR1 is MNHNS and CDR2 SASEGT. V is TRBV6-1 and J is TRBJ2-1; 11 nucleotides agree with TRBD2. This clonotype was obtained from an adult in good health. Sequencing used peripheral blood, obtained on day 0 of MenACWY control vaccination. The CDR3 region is CASSEGLAGSNEQFF. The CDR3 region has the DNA TGTGCCAGCAGTGAAGGACTAGCGGGGTCCAATGAGCAGTTCTTC.